This TCR beta chain was found in a study of PD-L1 blockade in urothelial cancer. Whole-study context: Males with bladder-origin urothelial cancer made up about 85% of the 29 patients. Researchers found blood samples held a median of roughly 140,000 T cells.

This CDR3 has 16 amino acids. Templates that were synthetic TCR analogs were spiked into each PCR. TCRdb's copy holds only in-frame clones and misses some; the assay was immunoSEQ multiplex PCR. This table holds over 45,000 clones, about 82% found once. Sample time point: pretreatment peripheral blood. Disease in patients was locally advanced or metastatic urothelial carcinoma. This clonotype was obtained from a man aged 55 to 69 with urothelial cancer. The rearrangement joins TRBV12-2 to TRBJ2-2; whether TRBD1, the table's D call, matches the DNA was not checked. TRBV12-2 is given as a pseudogene. Sample: PBMCs, taken around atezolizumab (anti-PD-L1) treatment. CDR3 coding DNA: TGTGCAAGTCGCCCTAGACAGGGGCAATTCACCGGGGAGCTGTTTTTT. This gives the protein CASRPRQGQFTGELFF.